This TCR beta chain appears in the sequencing data of a study of T cell changes during pregnancy in multiple sclerosis. Libraries were prepared by immunoSEQ multiplex PCR; TCRdb keeps only in-frame clonotypes and omits some of them. Of 40,000 to 55,000 clones listed, about 91% were seen once; the top ten hold approximately 2.9%. CDR3 size: 12 residues. The V gene end was trimmed by 11 bases and the J gene end by 4 bases; junction bases not matched to a gene: 7. The germline V gene has CDR1 MNHNS and CDR2 SASEGT. The TCR was taken from a female donor with multiple sclerosis, enrolled in a pregnancy study. Here the sequenced sample was CD8+ T cells from peripheral blood mononuclear cells, taken in the second trimester of pregnancy. This chain connects TRBV6-1 to TRBJ1-2; 7 bases map to TRBD1. The CDR3 region has the DNA TGTGCCGTAGGGGGACAGTCCTATGGCTACACCTTC. Its protein product is CAVGGQSYGYTF.